Below are 31 T cell receptor beta chains sequenced from a single sample in a study of beta chain features in type 1 diabetes. Of the isolated RNA, all was reverse transcribed, and so the sequenced material was expressed TCRB transcripts. Sequencing used immunoSEQ multiplex PCR; TCRdb keeps in-frame clones, though not all of them. The repertoire holds some 270,000 clones, with 8% as singletons. Sequencing was carried out using central memory CD4+ T cells from blood. These receptors all stem from a woman younger than 35 in good health.

V usage is TRBV10-3 and J usage is TRBJ2-4; the match to TRBD1 covers 7 bases. The trim removed 1 base at V and 5 bases at J, leaving 5 bases unmatched. Germline lookup yields CDR1 ENHRY and CDR2 SYGVKD. This CDR3 region has 15 residues. The CDR3 spells CAISEWGQQENIQYF. For the CDR3, the DNA is TGTGCCATCAGTGAGTGGGGACAGCAGGAAAACATTCAGTACTTC.

This clone is a singleton in its sample. This chain uses TRBV4-2 with TRBJ2-7; possibly TRBD2 for D (6 bases). V was pared by 1 base and J by 4 bases, with 23 bases between. Per germline, CDR1 LGHNA and CDR2 YNFKEQ. The CDR3 sequence is 18 residues long. The CDR3 spells CASSQAPGEAGLGYEQYF. Here the CDR3 DNA reads TGTGCCAGCAGCCAAGCCCCCGGGGAGGCGGGCTTGGGGTACGAGCAGTACTTC.

This clone was detected ten times or more. The chain has TRBV5-1 and TRBJ2-2; no firm D call. The germline V gene encodes CDR1 SGHRS and CDR2 YFSETQ. The CDR3 sequence is 15 residues long. The ends were cut back, 4 bases at V and 4 bases at J, with 14 bases in the middle. CDR3 region: CASSRDLSATGELFF. The DNA of the CDR3 is TGCGCCAGCAGCCGAGACCTATCCGCCACCGGGGAGCTGTTTTTT.

V is TRBV6-6 and J is TRBJ1-5, with 7 bases lining up with TRBD1. Germline CDR1 and CDR2: MNHNY and SVGAGI (reference sequence). V dropped 6 bases and J dropped 7; count of bases not matched to a gene: 15. The CDR3 contains 16 residues. DNA for the CDR3: TGTGCCAGCAGGAGGGATAACAGGGGCTCCGGACAGCCCCAGCATTTT. It yields the protein CASRRDNRGSGQPQHF.

The chain links TRBV11-2 to TRBJ2-7, with 8 bases matching TRBD2. Germline lookup yields CDR1 SGHAT and CDR2 FQNNGV. The V gene end was trimmed by 4 bases and the J gene end by 4 bases; junction bases not matched to a gene: 12. The CDR3 is 16 residues long. The CDR3 DNA reads as TGTGCCAGCAGCTCGCTCGGAACTAGCGGACTATACGAGCAGTACTTC. Translating it yields CASSSLGTSGLYEQYF.

This clone came up a few times. The chain has TRBV7-2 and TRBJ1-6, with no clear D. From germline, CDR1 is SGHTA and CDR2 FQGNSA. Trimming cost V 2 bases and J 6 bases, with 2 bases left between them. CDR3 size: 12 residues. The DNA of the CDR3 is TGTGCCAGCAGCTTATTTAATTCACCCCTCCACTTT. Residues: CASSLFNSPLHF.

The rearrangement joins TRBV7-2 to TRBJ2-1; D is possibly TRBD1 (6 bases). The V gene's germline CDR1 is SGHTA and CDR2 FQGNSA. Trimming left V 5 bases short and J 4 bases short, with 12 bases between. There are 14 residues in the CDR3. For the CDR3, the DNA is TGTGCCAGCAGCCCGGACAGACTTTACAATGAGCAGTTCTTC. It specifies CASSPDRLYNEQFF.

Only a few counts were recorded for this clone. The V call is TRBV4-1, the J call TRBJ1-4; D not resolved. CDR3 size: 16 residues. The V gene lost 3 bases and the J gene lost 0 bases, with 11 bases spanning the gap. Germline V lookup: CDR1 MGHRA, CDR2 YSYEKL. The CDR3, as DNA: TGCGCCAGCAGCCACGGTTTAGTTGCAACTAATGAAAAACTGTTTTTT. This encodes CASSHGLVATNEKLFF.

This sequence joins TRBV23-1 and TRBJ2-3, with D uncertain. TRBV23-1 is an ORF; its function is uncertain. This CDR3 is built from 19 residues. V gave up 0 bases and J gave up 0 bases, with 19 bases separating them. CDR3 coding DNA: TGCGCCAGCAGTCAATCGATTTTGGCTAACCGCCTTAGCACAGATACGCAGTATTTT. It translates to CASSQSILANRLSTDTQYF.

In this sample, this clone turned up a few times. Other nucleotide sequences in the sample specify the same CDR3. V usage is TRBV19 and J usage is TRBJ1-2; 8 bases line up with TRBD1. Germline V lookup: CDR1 LNHDA, CDR2 SQIVND (reference sequence). CDR3 size: 13 residues. The junction had 4 bases not matched to a gene; V was cut back by 5 bases and J by 5 bases. In DNA, the CDR3 is TGTGCCAGTAGTCAGGACAGGGTGTATGGCTACACCTTC. It translates to CASSQDRVYGYTF.

V and J are TRBV18 and TRBJ2-7; D is perhaps TRBD1 or TRBD2 (5 bases each). V lost 5 bases and J 0 bases, leaving 14 bases between the germline ends. This CDR3 has 15 residues. Germline V gene lookup returns CDR1 KGHSH and CDR2 LQKENI. CDR3 in amino acids: CASSTRDGSSYEQYF. CDR3 DNA sequence: TGTGCCAGCTCAACCCGGGACGGAAGCTCCTACGAGCAGTACTTC.

This chain uses TRBV27 with TRBJ2-5; 12 bases are a match to TRBD1. Trimming at V came to 8 bases and at J to 5 bases, leaving 9 bases not matched to a gene. From germline, CDR1 is MNHEY and CDR2 SMNVEV (reference sequence). The CDR3 spans 15 residues. CDR3 in DNA: TGTGCCAGCCGGTCGGGGGACAGGGGGCTGGAGACCCAGTACTTC. It specifies CASRSGDRGLETQYF.

This clone has just a few counts. The gene calls are TRBV7-3 and TRBJ2-3, with 10 nucleotides matching TRBD2. Trimming took 3 bases from V and 2 from J; bases not matched to a gene: 2. There are 15 residues in the CDR3. From germline, CDR1 is SGHTA and CDR2 FQGTGA. The CDR3 DNA follows: TGTGCCAGCAGCTTCCTAGCGGGGGTCACAGATACGCAGTATTTT. It translates to CASSFLAGVTDTQYF.

The sample holds a few counts of this clone. The genes are TRBV7-3 and TRBJ2-2, with 7 bases aligning to TRBD2. Looked up from germline, CDR1 is SGHTA and CDR2 is FQGTGA. CDR3 length: 15 amino acids. V was pared by 4 bases and J by 2 bases, with 4 bases of the junction left unmatched. This chain's CDR3 is CASSSTSRNTGELFF. The DNA of the CDR3 is TGTGCCAGCAGCTCGACTAGCCGTAACACCGGGGAGCTGTTTTTT.

The V gene is TRBV7-8, the J gene TRBJ2-3; D may be TRBD1 or TRBD2 (6 bases each). The V gene lost 1 base and the J gene lost 2 bases, with 10 bases spanning the gap. The CDR3 spans 15 residues. The germline CDR1 and CDR2 sequences are SGHVS and FQNEAQ. CDR3 sequence (DNA): TGTGCCAGCAGCTTAGGAGGGGGGTACACAGATACGCAGTATTTT. Residues: CASSLGGGYTDTQYF.

V usage is TRBV15 and J usage is TRBJ1-5; D not certain. This CDR3 comprises 13 residues. The germline V and J ends were trimmed by 4 bases and 3 bases, with 7 bases remaining between them. Germline lookup yields CDR1 LNHNV and CDR2 YYDKDF (reference sequence). In DNA, the CDR3 is TGTGCCACCAGCACGGACCTCAATCAGCCCCAGCATTTT. Protein sequence: CATSTDLNQPQHF.

This clone showed up many times. The chain is built from TRBV6-5 and TRBJ2-1, with TRBD1 matching 8 bases. Germline V CDR1 and CDR2: MNHEY, SVGAGI. There are 14 residues in the CDR3. Losses at the gene ends were 2 bases for V and 8 bases for J; bases not matched to a gene: 5. CDR3 DNA: TGTGCCAGCAGTTACCGGGACAGGAGGGATGAGCAGTTCTTC. Residues: CASSYRDRRDEQFF.

The chain combines TRBV7-3 with TRBJ1-1, with D tentatively TRBD1 (6 bases). Germline V lookup: CDR1 SGHTA, CDR2 FQGTGA. This CDR3 has 15 amino acids. Trimming removed 3 bases at V and 5 bases at J, with 16 bases between. Written as DNA, the CDR3 is TGTGCCAGCAGCTTGTTCGCAGGGGATGGGACTGAAGCTTTCTTT. Translation gives CASSLFAGDGTEAFF.

The chain links TRBV28 to TRBJ1-5, with TRBD1 matching 7 bases. The ends lost 6 bases at V and 2 bases at J; junction bases unmatched: 7. The CDR3 consists of 15 residues. Germline CDR1 and CDR2: MDHEN and SYDVKM. The CDR3 DNA is TGTGCCAGCAGGGAGGCCGGGACAGGCAATCAGCCCCAGCATTTT. Translating it yields CASREAGTGNQPQHF.

The J gene is TRBJ2-3, the V gene TRBV18, with D perhaps given as TRBD1 or TRBD2 (6 bases each). This CDR3 has 15 amino acids. Per the germline V gene, CDR1 is KGHSH and CDR2 is LQKENI. V lost 5 bases to trimming and J lost 4 bases, with 16 bases between them. The DNA for the CDR3 is TGTGCCAGCTCAGGCGGGACACTAACAGCAGATACGCAGTATTTT. Translated: CASSGGTLTADTQYF. Combining the CDR3 with reference TRBV18 and TRBJ2-3 gives the whole variable domain NAGVMQNPRHLVRRRGQEARLRCSPMKGHSHVYWYRQLPEEGLKFMVYLQKENIIDESGMPKERFSAEFPKEGPSILRIQQVVRGDSAAYFCASSGGTLTADTQYFGPGTRLTVL.

The chain is built from TRBV2 and TRBJ1-5; 11 positions match TRBD1. The V and J ends lost 8 bases and 6 bases, in that order; junction bases with no gene match: 12. The CDR3 totals 16 residues. The V gene's germline CDR1 is SNHLY and CDR2 FYNNEI. Here the CDR3 reads CASSGAGQGAGQPQHF. CDR3 sequence (DNA): TGTGCCAGCTCTGGTGCCGGACAGGGGGCCGGTCAGCCCCAGCATTTT.

The sample holds a few counts of this clone. The chain has TRBV15 and TRBJ1-4; D is unresolved. This CDR3 is 15 amino acids long. Deletions cut 6 bases from V and 8 bases from J, with 19 bases between. From germline, CDR1 is LNHNV and CDR2 YYDKDF (reference sequence). The CDR3 region is CATSPIARPGEKLFF. The CDR3 DNA sequence: TGTGCCACCAGTCCGATTGCTCGCCCCGGCGAAAAACTGTTTTTT.

The chain employs TRBV7-8 and TRBJ1-2, with TRBD1 identical over 8 bases. V shed 0 bases and J 8 bases; nucleotides not matched to a gene: 11. Germline CDR1 and CDR2: SGHVS and FQNEAQ. The CDR3 contains 16 residues. The CDR3 loop reads CASSLARGQGGGGYTF. CDR3 coding DNA: TGTGCCAGCAGCTTAGCCCGCGGACAGGGCGGGGGAGGCTACACCTTC.

With regard to this clone: One base away lies a much larger clone, so this may be a sequencing read error. The chain is built from TRBV9 and TRBJ2-6, with D perhaps assigned TRBD1 or TRBD2 (5 bases each). Trimming stripped 0 bases from V and 2 bases from J, with 15 bases between. The CDR3 sequence is 18 residues long. The germline gives CDR1 SGDLS, CDR2 YYNGEE. The CDR3 protein is CASSVVEGLGAGANVLTF. The DNA of the CDR3 is TGTGCCAGCAGCGTAGTAGAGGGGCTAGGGGCTGGGGCCAACGTCCTGACTTTC.

This clone appeared many times. The chain is built from TRBV2 and TRBJ2-1; weak D call: TRBD2 (6 bases). The CDR3 extends over 14 amino acids. Germline assignment: CDR1 SNHLY and CDR2 FYNNEI. Between the trimmed V and J ends, which lost 1 base and 8 bases, there was a span of 12 bases. The CDR3 loop is CASSEGIAEDEQFF. In nucleotides, the CDR3 is TGTGCCAGCAGTGAAGGGATAGCGGAGGATGAGCAGTTCTTC.

This clone was seen ten or more times. The V and J genes are TRBV9 and TRBJ2-5; 9 nucleotides match TRBD1. The CDR3 has 14 residues. The trim removed 3 bases at V and 5 bases at J, leaving 5 bases unmatched. Germline V gene sequence: CDR1 SGDLS, CDR2 YYNGEE. The CDR3 region is CASSAGQGAETQYF. The DNA of the CDR3 is TGTGCCAGCAGCGCGGGACAGGGCGCGGAGACCCAGTACTTC.

A note on this clone: The junction shows a germline mismatch at one end, possibly a read error. This sequence joins TRBV7-9 and TRBJ2-1, with D possibly being TRBD2 (6 bases). Germline V CDR1 and CDR2: SEHNR, FQNEAQ (reference sequence). There are 11 residues in the CDR3. CDR3 sequence: CASSLVRDSIF. The CDR3 DNA reads TGTGCCAGCAGCTTAGTTCGGGACTCGATCTTC.

This clone has more than one count but fewer than ten. The chain combines TRBV4-3 with TRBJ1-6, with TRBD1 matching over 8 bases. Germline lookup yields CDR1 LGHNA and CDR2 YSLEER. Germline trimming cut 3 bases from V and 10 bases from J; bases unmatched to any gene: 5. The length of the CDR3 is 14 residues. The CDR3 reads CASSQGQDHSPLHF. CDR3 in DNA: TGCGCCAGCAGCCAGGGACAGGATCACTCACCCCTCCACTTT.

In this sample, this clone turned up a few times. This chain joins TRBV7-3 and TRBJ2-3; TRBD1 might be the D (6 bases). V lost 6 bases to trimming and J lost 0 bases, with 13 bases between them. The germline gives CDR1 SGHTA, CDR2 FQGTGA. The CDR3 has 15 amino acids. CDR3 in amino acids: CASSLQGGSTDTQYF. CDR3 in DNA: TGTGCCAGCAGTCTACAGGGTGGGAGCACAGATACGCAGTATTTT.

The chain links TRBV7-9 to TRBJ2-3; D is undetermined. There are 12 residues in the CDR3. Deletions cut 5 bases from V and 2 bases from J, with 5 bases between. Germline CDR1 reads SEHNR; CDR2 reads FQNEAQ (reference sequence). CDR3 bases: TGTGCCAGCAGCCGATCCACAGATACGCAGTATTTT. It codes for CASSRSTDTQYF.

The rearrangement links TRBV4-3 to TRBJ2-2; D might be TRBD2 (5 bases). Trimming pared 3 bases from V and 0 bases from J, leaving 11 bases between. CDR3 length: 16 amino acids. Per germline, CDR1 LGHNA and CDR2 YSLEER. CDR3 sequence (DNA): TGCGCCAGCAGCCAGAATAAAGCGGCGAACACCGGGGAGCTGTTTTTT. Translation gives CASSQNKAANTGELFF.